These 4 T cell receptor beta chains were sequenced from one sample in a study of OX40 agonist ivuxolimab in advanced cancers. Generated by immunoSEQ multiplex PCR, the TCRdb table keeps only in-frame clones and is missing some. The sample has roughly 70,000 clones, roughly 80% seen once. The sequencing used CD4+ or CD8+ T cells sorted from blood, collected in a trial of the OX40 agonist ivuxolimab. These receptors were obtained from an adult with an advanced solid tumor such as melanoma, head and neck, liver or kidney cancer.

V usage is TRBV9 and J usage is TRBJ1-5; D is uncertain. Germline loops: CDR1 SGDLS, CDR2 YYNGEE. This CDR3 spans 15 amino acids. V was pared by 0 bases and J by 5 bases, with 12 bases between. The chain's CDR3 is CASSVDTNPYQPQHF. CDR3 nucleotides: TGTGCCAGCAGCGTAGACACCAACCCTTATCAGCCCCAGCATTTT.

V and J are TRBV13 and TRBJ1-1; 12 bases map to TRBD1. This CDR3 comprises 17 residues. The V gene end was trimmed by 3 bases and the J gene end by 9 bases; junction bases not matched to a gene: 14. Germline CDR1 is PRHDT and CDR2 is FYEKMQ (reference sequence). CDR3 DNA: TGTGCCAGCAGCTTTGCCCTATCGTCCCGGGACAGGGGGCAAGCTTTCTTT. This codes for CASSFALSSRDRGQAFF.

The chain carries TRBV28 and TRBJ1-1; TRBD1 aligns across 8 bases. V lost 8 bases to trimming and J lost 8 bases; unmatched junction nucleotides: 7. Germline V gives CDR1 MDHEN, CDR2 SYDVKM. This CDR3 contains 12 residues. CDR3 region: CASGTTGDEAFF. The CDR3 DNA reads TGTGCCAGCGGTACGACAGGGGACGAAGCTTTCTTT.

The CDR3 sequence is CASGFSGALNEQFF. The CDR3 region has the DNA TGTGCTAGTGGTTTTTCGGGGGCCCTCAATGAGCAGTTCTTC. The rearrangement joins TRBV12-5 to TRBJ2-1; D possibly matches TRBD1 or TRBD2 (6 bases each). The CDR3 extends over 14 amino acids. The germline CDR1 and CDR2 sequences are LGHNT and FRNRAP. The V end was cut by 3 bases, the J end by 6 bases, with 12 bases between. The full variable domain, its missing parts supplied by reference TRBV12-5 and TRBJ2-1, is DARVTQTPRHKVTEMGQEVTMRCQPILGHNTVFWYRQTMMQGLELLAYFRNRAPLDDSGMPKDRFSAEMPDATLATLKIQPSEPRDSAVYFCASGFSGALNEQFFGPGTRLTVL.